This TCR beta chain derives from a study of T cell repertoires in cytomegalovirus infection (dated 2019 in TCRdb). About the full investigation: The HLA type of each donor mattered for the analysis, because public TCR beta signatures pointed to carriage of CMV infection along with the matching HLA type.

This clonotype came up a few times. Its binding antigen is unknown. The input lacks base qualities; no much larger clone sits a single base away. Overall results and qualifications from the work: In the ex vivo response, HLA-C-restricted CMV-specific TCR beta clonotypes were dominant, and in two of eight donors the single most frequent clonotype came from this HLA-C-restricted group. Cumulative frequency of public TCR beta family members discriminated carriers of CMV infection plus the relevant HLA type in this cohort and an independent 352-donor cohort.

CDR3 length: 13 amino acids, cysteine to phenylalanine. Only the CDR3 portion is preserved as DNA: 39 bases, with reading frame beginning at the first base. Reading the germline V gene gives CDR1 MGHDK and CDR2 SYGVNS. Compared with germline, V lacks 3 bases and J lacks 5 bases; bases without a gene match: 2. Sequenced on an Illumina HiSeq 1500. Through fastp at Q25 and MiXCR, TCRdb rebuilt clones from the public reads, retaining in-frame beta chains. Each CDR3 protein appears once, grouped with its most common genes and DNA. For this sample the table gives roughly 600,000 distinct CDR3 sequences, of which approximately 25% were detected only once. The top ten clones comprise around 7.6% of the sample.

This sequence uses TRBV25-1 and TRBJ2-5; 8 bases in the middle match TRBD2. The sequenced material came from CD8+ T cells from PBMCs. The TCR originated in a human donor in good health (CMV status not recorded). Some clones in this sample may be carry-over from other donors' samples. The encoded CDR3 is CASSDAGGETQYF. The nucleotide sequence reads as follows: TGTGCCAGCAGTGATGCGGGGGGCGAGACCCAGTACTTC.